These T cell receptor beta chains were read from a single sample in a study of radiotherapy plus CTLA-4 blockade in lung cancer. Clones were read by immunoSEQ multiplex PCR, and TCRdb kept only the in-frame ones, dropping some. The table lists around 90,000 clones, about four fifths of them singletons. Sequencing used peripheral blood, obtained from a patient treated with radiotherapy plus ipilimumab. All receptors derive from a human donor with non-small cell lung cancer that progressed on radiotherapy plus ipilimumab. Each CDR3 is given with its conserved first and last residue. Each record gives: V gene, clone size, J gene, D gene, CDR3 protein, CDR3 DNA. The D gene is left open where the match is weak. Size tells how often a clone was seen (once, few, many) or the class of an expanded clone, and some rows leave it out.

V: TRBV5-1
size: -
J: TRBJ2-7
D: -
CDR3: CASSLTGDEQYF
DNA: TGCGCCAGCAGCTTGACGGGCGACGAGCAGTACTTC

V: TRBV7-7
size: -
J: TRBJ2-5
D: -
CDR3: CASSPDRAPLRAGGGETQYF
DNA: TGTGCTAGCAGCCCGGACAGGGCGCCGCTACGGGCGGGAGGGGGAGAGACCCAGTACTTC

V: TRBV27
size: -
J: TRBJ2-1
D: -
CDR3: CASSADRFSYNEQFF
DNA: TGTGCCAGCAGTGCCGACAGGTTCTCCTACAATGAGCAGTTCTTC

V: TRBV7-2
size: -
J: TRBJ2-2
D: TRBD1
CDR3: CASSLKGQGGGELFF
DNA: TGTGCCAGCAGCTTAAAGGGACAGGGCGGCGGGGAGCTGTTTTTT

V: TRBV11-3
size: -
J: TRBJ2-7
D: -
CDR3: CASSLGRGAYEQYF
DNA: TGTGCCAGCAGCTTAGGTCGTGGGGCCTACGAGCAGTACTTC

V: TRBV5-1
size: once
J: TRBJ1-3
D: -
CDR3: CASSLGLRPYSGNTIYF
DNA: TGCGCCAGCAGCTTGGGATTACGGCCTTACTCTGGAAACACCATATATTTT

V: TRBV9
size: -
J: TRBJ2-3
D: -
CDR3: CASSVQGYTDTQYF
DNA: TGTGCCAGCAGCGTTCAGGGGTACACAGATACGCAGTATTTT

V: TRBV6-5
size: -
J: TRBJ2-3
D: -
CDR3: CASSWGDQSTDTQYF
DNA: TGTGCCAGCAGTTGGGGCGACCAGAGCACAGATACGCAGTATTTT

V: TRBV6-6
size: -
J: TRBJ2-7
D: -
CDR3: CASSDLHTYEQYF
DNA: TGTGCCAGCAGTGACCTGCACACCTACGAGCAGTACTTC

V: TRBV27
size: -
J: TRBJ1-1
D: -
CDR3: CASSLTRITEAFF
DNA: TGTGCCAGCAGTCTTACTCGGATCACTGAAGCTTTCTTT

V: TRBV5-8
size: -
J: TRBJ2-5
D: -
CDR3: CASSLPPSGAMYF
DNA: TGTGCCAGCAGCTTGCCCCCCTCGGGGGCAATGTACTTC

V: TRBV4-1
size: few
J: TRBJ2-5
D: -
CDR3: CASSQDGLRGETQYF
DNA: TGCGCCAGCAGCCAAGATGGACTCAGGGGAGAGACCCAGTACTTC

V: TRBV10-3
size: -
J: TRBJ1-2
D: -
CDR3: CAIRQYALNYGYTF
DNA: TGTGCCATACGACAGTACGCTCTCAACTATGGCTACACCTTC

V: TRBV27
size: -
J: TRBJ2-1
D: -
CDR3: CASSPQVVGNEQFF
DNA: TGTGCCAGCAGTCCTCAGGTGGTCGGTAATGAGCAGTTCTTC

V: TRBV4-3
size: few
J: TRBJ2-7
D: -
CDR3: CASSQEGQGKQYF
DNA: TGCGCCAGCAGCCAAGAGGGGCAGGGGAAGCAGTACTTC

V: TRBV7-2
size: -
J: TRBJ2-3
D: TRBD2
CDR3: CASSLGSGRSDTQYF
DNA: TGTGCCAGCAGCTTAGGTAGCGGGAGGTCAGATACGCAGTATTTT

V: TRBV9
size: -
J: TRBJ1-1
D: -
CDR3: CASSTRDSPYTEAFF
DNA: TGTGCCAGCAGCACACGAGACAGCCCCTACACTGAAGCTTTCTTT

V: TRBV11-3
size: few
J: TRBJ1-1
D: -
CDR3: CASSLRTGNTEAFF
DNA: TGTGCCAGCAGCTTAAGAACAGGGAACACTGAAGCTTTCTTT

V: TRBV12-5
size: -
J: TRBJ2-2
D: TRBD2
CDR3: CASGLSPSGDTGELFF
DNA: TGTGCTAGTGGTTTGTCGCCTAGCGGGGACACCGGGGAGCTGTTTTTT

V: TRBV18
size: -
J: TRBJ1-2
D: -
CDR3: CASSPGQNYGYTF
DNA: TGTGCCAGCTCACCAGGGCAGAACTATGGCTACACCTTC

V: TRBV4-2
size: -
J: TRBJ2-1
D: -
CDR3: CASSQGSDAYNEQFF
DNA: TGTGCCAGCAGCCAAGGTAGCGATGCCTACAATGAGCAGTTCTTC

V: TRBV30
size: few
J: TRBJ1-3
D: -
CDR3: CAWSEGTGLSSGNTIYF
DNA: TGTGCCTGGAGTGAGGGCACAGGGCTAAGCTCTGGAAACACCATATATTTT

V: TRBV18
size: -
J: TRBJ2-2
D: -
CDR3: CASSPYQPNTGELFF
DNA: TGTGCCAGCTCACCATACCAGCCTAACACCGGGGAGCTGTTTTTT

V: TRBV6-1
size: -
J: TRBJ1-6
D: -
CDR3: CASSVGRTLNSPLHF
DNA: TGTGCCAGCAGTGTGGGGAGGACCCTCAATTCACCCCTCCACTTT

V: TRBV7-2
size: -
J: TRBJ1-3
D: -
CDR3: CASSLVPNPERTIYF
DNA: TGTGCCAGCAGCTTAGTCCCGAACCCGGAGCGCACCATATATTTT

V: TRBV28
size: -
J: TRBJ1-2
D: -
CDR3: CASSPPPWGHYGYTF
DNA: TGTGCCAGCAGTCCCCCCCCTTGGGGCCACTATGGCTACACCTTC

V: TRBV9
size: once
J: TRBJ2-1
D: TRBD2
CDR3: CASSVAGEGGGNNEQFF
DNA: TGTGCCAGCAGCGTAGCCGGGGAGGGCGGGGGGAACAATGAGCAGTTCTTC

V: TRBV7-2
size: -
J: TRBJ2-1
D: -
CDR3: CASSLGREGKFF
DNA: TGTGCCAGCAGCTTAGGGAGAGAAGGGAAATTCTTC

V: TRBV14
size: -
J: TRBJ1-2
D: TRBD1
CDR3: CASSQWGRGGPNYGYTF
DNA: TGTGCCAGCAGCCAATGGGGTCGAGGGGGCCCTAACTATGGCTACACCTTC

V: TRBV7-2
size: -
J: TRBJ1-5
D: -
CDR3: CASSPGGGANQPQHF
DNA: TGTGCCAGCAGCCCTGGTGGGGGGGCCAATCAGCCCCAGCATTTT

V: TRBV4-3
size: once
J: TRBJ1-2
D: TRBD1
CDR3: CASSQDPTGGSAFYGYTF
DNA: TGCGCCAGCAGCCAAGATCCTACAGGGGGCTCCGCTTTTTATGGCTACACCTTC

V: TRBV15
size: -
J: TRBJ2-7
D: TRBD1
CDR3: CATSSNRGAYEQYF
DNA: TGTGCCACCAGCAGCAACAGGGGCGCCTACGAGCAGTACTTC

V: TRBV11-3
size: -
J: TRBJ2-2
D: TRBD1
CDR3: CASSSPRWTGGDTGELFF
DNA: TGTGCCAGCAGCTCCCCTCGGTGGACAGGGGGAGACACCGGGGAGCTGTTTTTT

V: TRBV5-4
size: -
J: TRBJ2-2
D: -
CDR3: CASSLGQNTGELFF
DNA: TGTGCCAGCAGCTTGGGTCAGAACACCGGGGAGCTGTTTTTT

V: TRBV5-1
size: -
J: TRBJ2-7
D: -
CDR3: CASSIDTPGYYEQYF
DNA: TGCGCCAGCAGCATAGACACCCCCGGCTACTACGAGCAGTACTTC

V: TRBV6-5
size: few
J: TRBJ2-3
D: -
CDR3: CASSYVSARDTQYF
DNA: TGTGCCAGCAGTTACGTATCAGCGAGGGATACGCAGTATTTT

V: TRBV5-1
size: -
J: TRBJ2-3
D: TRBD2
CDR3: CASSLAGGLAGTSTDTQYF
DNA: TGCGCCAGCAGCTTGGCCGGGGGACTAGCGGGGACCAGCACAGATACGCAGTATTTT

V: TRBV7-3
size: few
J: TRBJ1-5
D: TRBD1
CDR3: CASSSTGPGNQPQHF
DNA: TGTGCCAGCAGCTCGACAGGGCCGGGCAATCAGCCCCAGCATTTT

V: TRBV4-1
size: -
J: TRBJ1-4
D: TRBD1
CDR3: CASSLQGAGMLDEKLFF
DNA: TGCGCCAGCAGCCTACAGGGGGCAGGCATGTTGGATGAAAAACTGTTTTTT

V: TRBV6-1
size: -
J: TRBJ1-2
D: -
CDR3: CASSEGGMRYGYTF
DNA: TGTGCCAGCAGTGAAGGGGGGATGCGCTATGGCTACACCTTC

V: TRBV6-6
size: -
J: TRBJ2-2
D: -
CDR3: CASSYRLSGTGELFF
DNA: TGTGCCAGCAGTTATCGACTATCGGGCACCGGGGAGCTGTTTTTT

V: TRBV2
size: once
J: TRBJ2-5
D: -
CDR3: CASSEAPGGSGQETQYF
DNA: TGTGCCAGCAGTGAAGCGCCCGGAGGTAGCGGACAAGAGACCCAGTACTTC

V: TRBV19
size: -
J: TRBJ2-4
D: TRBD1
CDR3: CASSIGGTGVHRNIQYF
DNA: TGTGCCAGTAGTATAGGCGGGACAGGGGTGCATAGAAACATTCAGTACTTC

V: TRBV6-6
size: -
J: TRBJ1-2
D: TRBD1
CDR3: CASRSDRGSYGYTF
DNA: TGTGCCAGCAGGTCCGACAGGGGCTCCTATGGCTACACCTTC